This T cell receptor (beta chain) is drawn from a study of T cell responses to AZD1222 COVID-19 vaccine. Study-level findings and limits: Sampled repertoires all dated from after the peak T cell response.

Here immunoSEQ multiplex PCR was the method, and the copy in TCRdb shows in-frame clones only, minus some. The sample has more than 85,000 clones, 70% to 90% seen once. With respect to this clone: What it binds is not known. The same CDR3 arises from other DNA sequences in this sample as well.

The receptor was derived from an adult in good health. The sample in question was peripheral blood, obtained on day 0 of AZD1222 vaccination.

Here the CDR3 reads CASSLGQLNTEAFF. CDR3 sequence (DNA): TGTGCCAGCAGCTTAGGACAGCTAAACACTGAAGCTTTCTTT. The chain links TRBV7-2 to TRBJ1-1; D is possibly TRBD1 (5 bases). CDR1 is SGHTA, CDR2 FQGNSA, per germline. This CDR3 has 14 residues. V was trimmed by 1 base and J by 2 bases, leaving 8 bases between them.